The T cell receptor (beta chain) described here comes from a study of tumor-infiltrating lymphocytes in primary liver carcinoma. Comment on this clonotype: This likely comes from a read error, as the CDR3 has no conserved phenylalanine or tryptophan at its end.

Constant-region priming of 500 to 550 ng total RNA yielded TCR beta cDNA. The TCR beta library was amplified through three nested multiplex PCR rounds in a modified ARM-PCR procedure. TCRdb redid the calling of the multiplex PCR reads with MiXCR, one entry per CDR3 protein. The sample contains 45,000 to 55,000 distinct CDR3 sequences, 55% to 75% of which appear only once. Co-extracted RNA and DNA came from about 19-30 mg of unsorted bulk tissue. The clonotype originates from a man in his forties or fifties with primary liver carcinoma and hepatitis B virus infection. Material for sequencing was liver tumor tissue from sampling region 5. Indicated subset: tumor region T5, tumor centre.

The CDR3 bases are TGTGCCAGCAGCCTGGGGGCGGGAGAGACTCAGTACATC. It specifies CASSLGAGETQYI. V usage is TRBV11-2 and J usage is TRBJ2-5; tentative D call: TRBD2 (7 bases). In germline, CDR1 is SGHAT, CDR2 FQNNGV. CDR3 length equals 13 residues.